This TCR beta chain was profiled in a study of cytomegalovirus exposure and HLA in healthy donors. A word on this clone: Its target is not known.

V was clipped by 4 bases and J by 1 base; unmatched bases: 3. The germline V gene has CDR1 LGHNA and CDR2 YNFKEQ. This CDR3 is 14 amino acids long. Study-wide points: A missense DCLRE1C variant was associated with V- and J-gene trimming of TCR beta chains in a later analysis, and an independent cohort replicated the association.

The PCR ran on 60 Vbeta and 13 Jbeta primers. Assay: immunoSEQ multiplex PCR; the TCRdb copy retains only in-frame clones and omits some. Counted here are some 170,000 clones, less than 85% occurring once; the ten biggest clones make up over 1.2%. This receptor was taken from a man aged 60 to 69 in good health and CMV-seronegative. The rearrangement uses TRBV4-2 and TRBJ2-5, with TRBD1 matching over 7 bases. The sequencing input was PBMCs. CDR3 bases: TGTGCCAGCAGCCCAGGGACAGCCCAAGAGACCCAGTACTTC. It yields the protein CASSPGTAQETQYF.